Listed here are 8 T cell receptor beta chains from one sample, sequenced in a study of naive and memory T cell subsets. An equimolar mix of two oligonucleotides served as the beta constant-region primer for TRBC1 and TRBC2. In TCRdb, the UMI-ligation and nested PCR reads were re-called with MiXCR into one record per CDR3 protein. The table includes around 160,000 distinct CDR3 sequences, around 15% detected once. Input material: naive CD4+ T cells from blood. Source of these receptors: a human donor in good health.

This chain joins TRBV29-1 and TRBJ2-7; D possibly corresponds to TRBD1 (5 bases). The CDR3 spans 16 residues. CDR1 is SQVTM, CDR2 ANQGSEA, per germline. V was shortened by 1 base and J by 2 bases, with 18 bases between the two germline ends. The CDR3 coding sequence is TGCAGCGTTGAAGTATACGTAGGGGATCCCCCCTACGAGCAGTACTTC. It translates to CSVEVYVGDPPYEQYF.

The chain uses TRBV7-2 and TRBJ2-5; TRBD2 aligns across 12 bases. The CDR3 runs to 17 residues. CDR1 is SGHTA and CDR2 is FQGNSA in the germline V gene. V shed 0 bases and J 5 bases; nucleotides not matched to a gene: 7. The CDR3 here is CASSLAASGRAGETQYF. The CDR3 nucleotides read TGTGCCAGCAGCTTAGCGGCTAGCGGGAGGGCCGGGGAGACCCAGTACTTC.

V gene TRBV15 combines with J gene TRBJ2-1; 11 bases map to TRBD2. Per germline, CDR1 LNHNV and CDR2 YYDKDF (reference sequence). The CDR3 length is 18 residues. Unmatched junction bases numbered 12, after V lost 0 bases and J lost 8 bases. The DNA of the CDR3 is TGTGCCACCAGCAGAGATCGGGCTAGCGGGAGGAAGGGCCATGAGCAGTTCTTC. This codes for CATSRDRASGRKGHEQFF.

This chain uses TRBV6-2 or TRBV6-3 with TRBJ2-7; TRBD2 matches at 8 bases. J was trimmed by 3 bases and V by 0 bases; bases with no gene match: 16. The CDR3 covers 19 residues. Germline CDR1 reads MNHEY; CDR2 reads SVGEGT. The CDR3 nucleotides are TGTGCCAGCAGTTACTCGATCCGGGAGGGCCGAGTGGACCACTACGAGCAGTACTTC. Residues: CASSYSIREGRVDHYEQYF.

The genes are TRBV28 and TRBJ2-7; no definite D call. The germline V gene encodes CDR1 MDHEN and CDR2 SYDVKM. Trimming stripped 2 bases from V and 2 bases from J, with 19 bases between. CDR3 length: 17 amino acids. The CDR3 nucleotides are TGTGCCAGCAGTTTACCTGCAACCCAAAGAAGAACCTACGAGCAGTACTTC. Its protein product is CASSLPATQRRTYEQYF. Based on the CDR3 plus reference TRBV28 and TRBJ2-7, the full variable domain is DVKVTQSSRYLVKRTGEKVFLECVQDMDHENMFWYRQDPGLGLRLIYFSYDVKMKEKGDIPEGYSVSREKKERFSLILESASTNQTSMYLCASSLPATQRRTYEQYFGPGTRLTVT.

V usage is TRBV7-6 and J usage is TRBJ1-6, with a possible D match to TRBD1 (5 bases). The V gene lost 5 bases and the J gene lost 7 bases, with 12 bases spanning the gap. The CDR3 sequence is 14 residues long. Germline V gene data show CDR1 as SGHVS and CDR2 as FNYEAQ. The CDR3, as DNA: TGTGCCAGCAGCCAAGTGGGGGACAATTCACCCCTCCACTTT. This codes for CASSQVGDNSPLHF.

The CDR3 is CASSPPGGIRTDTQYF. The CDR3 nucleotides are TGTGCCAGCTCACCACCTGGCGGGATAAGGACAGATACGCAGTATTTT. The V call is TRBV18, the J call TRBJ2-3; possibly TRBD2 for D (6 bases). This CDR3 has 16 amino acids. CDR1 is KGHSH, CDR2 LQKENI, per germline. V shed 0 bases and J shed 3 bases, with 13 bases lying between them.

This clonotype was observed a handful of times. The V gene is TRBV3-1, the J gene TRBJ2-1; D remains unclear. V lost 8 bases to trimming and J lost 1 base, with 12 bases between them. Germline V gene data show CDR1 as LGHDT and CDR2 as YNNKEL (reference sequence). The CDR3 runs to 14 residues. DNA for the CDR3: TGTGCCAGCTGCAGTGGGGTTTCCTACAATGAGCAGTTCTTC. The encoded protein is CASCSGVSYNEQFF.